The clone carrying this T cell receptor (beta chain) was observed many times. Its specificity is unknown. RNA transcripts were the template for amplifying TCR beta CDR3 regions. Carried out on the TCR CDR3, a first-round RT-PCR used the HTBI primer set. TCRdb redid the calling of the multiplex PCR reads with MiXCR, one entry per CDR3 protein. The repertoire has a few hundred thousand distinct CDR3 sequences, 13% to 15% of them found once; the top ten carry about a sixth. The V end was cut by 3 bases, the J end by 3 bases, with 6 bases between. This CDR3 is 12 amino acids long. CDR1 and CDR2 (germline): KGHSH, LQKENI. These data are taken from a study of T cells in Graves' hyperthyroidism and ophthalmopathy. Aged 18 to 65, the patients had hyperthyroidism that was newly diagnosed and had lasted under 2 months. Study-level findings and limits: Ophthalmopathy prediction by the model preceded onset by a median 6.5 months.

This TCR derives from a young woman with Graves' hyperthyroidism. The chain recombines TRBV18 with TRBJ2-7; weak D call: TRBD2 (5 bases). The sample was blood. CDR3 sequence: CASSPGDYEQYF. The CDR3 DNA sequence: TGTGCCAGCTCACCCGGGGACTACGAGCAGTACTTC.